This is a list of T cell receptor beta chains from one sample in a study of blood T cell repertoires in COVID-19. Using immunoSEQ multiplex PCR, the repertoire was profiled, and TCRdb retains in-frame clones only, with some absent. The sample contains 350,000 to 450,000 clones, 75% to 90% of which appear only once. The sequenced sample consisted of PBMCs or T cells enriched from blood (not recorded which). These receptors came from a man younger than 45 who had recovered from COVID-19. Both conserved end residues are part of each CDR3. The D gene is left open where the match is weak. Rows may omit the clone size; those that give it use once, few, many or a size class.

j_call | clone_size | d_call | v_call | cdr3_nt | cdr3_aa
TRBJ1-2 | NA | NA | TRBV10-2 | TGCGCCAGCAGCAACGACAGAAACTATGGCTACACCTTC | CASSNDRNYGYTF
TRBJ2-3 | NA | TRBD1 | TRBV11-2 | TGTGCCAGCAGCCAGGGACAGGGGGCGCGAGATACGCAGTATTTT | CASSQGQGARDTQYF
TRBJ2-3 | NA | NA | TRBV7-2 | TGTGCCAGCAGCTTAGATAGCGCTCGAGATACGCAGTATTTT | CASSLDSARDTQYF
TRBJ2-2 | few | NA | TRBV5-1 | TGCGCCAGCAGCTCTCAGCCACAGGGAACCACCGTCATCACCGGGGAGCTGTTTTTT | CASSSQPQGTTVITGELFF
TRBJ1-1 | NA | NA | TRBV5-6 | TGTGCCAGCAGCTCAATCCCAGGGGTAACTGAAGCTTTCTTT | CASSSIPGVTEAFF
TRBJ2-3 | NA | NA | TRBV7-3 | TGTGCCAGCAGCTTACGGGTAAGACGGGAGACGGGAGTGCGAACGCAGTATTTT | CASSLRVRRETGVRTQYF
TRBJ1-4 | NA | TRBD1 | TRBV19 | TGTGCCAGTAGTATAGGAGGCAGGGGGCTTGAAAAACTGTTTTTT | CASSIGGRGLEKLFF
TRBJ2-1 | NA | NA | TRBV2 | TGTGCCAGCAGTGGTCAGTACAATGAGCAGTTCTTC | CASSGQYNEQFF
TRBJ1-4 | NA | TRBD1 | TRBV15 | TGTGCCACCAGCGTCCCGGGACAGGGGGCAACTAATGAAAAACTGTTTTTT | CATSVPGQGATNEKLFF
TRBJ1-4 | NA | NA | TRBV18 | TGTGCCAGCTCACCAAATCAGATTGGGCGCCCAACTAATGAAAAACTGTTTTTT | CASSPNQIGRPTNEKLFF
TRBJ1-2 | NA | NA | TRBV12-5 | TGTGCTAGTGGTTTGTGGCAGAGGCTTACTAACTATGGCTACACCTTC | CASGLWQRLTNYGYTF
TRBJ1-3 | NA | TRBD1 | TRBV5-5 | TGTGCCAGCAGCTCCTTAGATGCAGGGGGCTCTGGAAACACCATATATTTT | CASSSLDAGGSGNTIYF
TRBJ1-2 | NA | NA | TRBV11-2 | TGTGCCAGCAGGTCACCCGGCGCGGTCTATGGCTACACCTTC | CASRSPGAVYGYTF
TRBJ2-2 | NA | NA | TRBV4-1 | TGCGCCAGCAGCGGGGAGGGGGTAACTCTCTCCACCGGGGAGCTGTTTTTT | CASSGEGVTLSTGELFF
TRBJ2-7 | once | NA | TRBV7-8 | TGTGCCAGCAGCTTAGTTGCCTACTACGAGCAGTACTTC | CASSLVAYYEQYF
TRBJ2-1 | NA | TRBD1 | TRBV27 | TGTGCCAGCAGTCCTCGGACAGGAGCCTCCTACAATGAGCAGTTCTTC | CASSPRTGASYNEQFF
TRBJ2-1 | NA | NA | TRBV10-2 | TGCGCCAGCAGTGACGCTCTAGACGGATCTGATGAGCAGTTCTTC | CASSDALDGSDEQFF
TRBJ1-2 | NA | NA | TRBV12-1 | TGTGCCAGCAGCTTCCCCAGGATTGGGCCGTGCTGCTATGGCTACACCTTC | CASSFPRIGPCCYGYTF
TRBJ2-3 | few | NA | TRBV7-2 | TGTGCCAGCAGCTTGGGACTCACAGATACGCAGTATTTT | CASSLGLTDTQYF
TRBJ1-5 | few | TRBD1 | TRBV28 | TGTGCCAGCCGAGCATCGTTAGCCGGGACAGCCTCCTCTTGGCCCCAGCATTTT | CASRASLAGTASSWPQHF
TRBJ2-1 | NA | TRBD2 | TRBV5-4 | TGTGCCAGCAGCTCGCCATCGTCTCTAGCGGGAGGTTACAATGAGCAGTTCTTC | CASSSPSSLAGGYNEQFF
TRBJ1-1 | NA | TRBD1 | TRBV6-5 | TGTGCCAGCAGTTACACAGGGGGCACTGAAGCTTTCTTT | CASSYTGGTEAFF
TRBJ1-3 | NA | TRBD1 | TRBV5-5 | TGTGCCAGCAGCTTGGGGGGACAGGTGGCTGGAAACACCATATATTTT | CASSLGGQVAGNTIYF
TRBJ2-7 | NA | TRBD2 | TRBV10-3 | TGTGCCATCTCCCCAACAGCCGGGACTAGTGTCATCAACGAGCAGTACTTC | CAISPTAGTSVINEQYF
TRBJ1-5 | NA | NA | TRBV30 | TGTGCCTGGAGTCTCGGGGGGCTTCAGCCCCAGCATTTT | CAWSLGGLQPQHF
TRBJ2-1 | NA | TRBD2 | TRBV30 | TGTGCCTGGAGTGTTAGCGGGAGGGCCGATGAGCAGTTCTTC | CAWSVSGRADEQFF
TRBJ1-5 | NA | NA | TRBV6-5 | TGTGCCAGCGGACAGTATAGGCCGAGCAATCAGCCCCAGCATTTT | CASGQYRPSNQPQHF
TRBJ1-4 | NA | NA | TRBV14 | TGTGCCAGCAGCCACGGGGTGCCTAATGAAAAACTGTTTTTT | CASSHGVPNEKLFF
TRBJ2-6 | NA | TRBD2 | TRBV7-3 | TGTGCCAGCAGCCCCCGGGGGGGATCCTTTTGGGCCAACGTCCTGACTTTC | CASSPRGGSFWANVLTF